One sample yielded the 23 T cell receptor beta chains listed below, sequenced in a study of OX40 agonist ivuxolimab in advanced cancers. Produced via immunoSEQ multiplex PCR; TCRdb's table is partial and in-frame only. The repertoire holds roughly 92,000 clones, with around 89% as singletons. The sample in question was CD4+ or CD8+ T cells sorted from blood, obtained in a trial of the OX40 agonist ivuxolimab. These receptors were obtained from an adult with an advanced solid tumor such as melanoma, head and neck, liver or kidney cancer.

The chain joins TRBV4-1 to TRBJ1-5, with D possibly TRBD1 on 5 matching bases. V lost 0 bases to trimming and J lost 6 bases, with 9 bases between them. CDR1 and CDR2 (germline): MGHRA, YSYEKL. The CDR3 is 14 residues long. The chain's CDR3 is CASSQDQGPQPQHF. For the CDR3, the DNA is TGCGCCAGCAGCCAAGACCAGGGACCTCAGCCCCAGCATTTT.

This chain uses TRBV5-1 with TRBJ2-5, with 7 bases aligning to TRBD2. The CDR3 totals 17 residues. V was pared by 0 bases and J by 1 base, with 9 bases of the junction left unmatched. Germline loops: CDR1 SGHRS, CDR2 YFSETQ. The CDR3 sequence: CASSLAKRGLTQETQYF. DNA for the CDR3: TGCGCCAGCAGCTTGGCCAAGCGGGGCCTCACCCAAGAGACCCAGTACTTC.

This chain connects TRBV6-1 to TRBJ2-7; D is perhaps TRBD1 (6 bases). Germline loops: CDR1 MNHNS, CDR2 SASEGT. Between the trimmed V and J ends, which lost 6 bases and 3 bases, there was a span of 12 bases. The CDR3 sequence is 13 residues long. CDR3 residues: CASSGQRNYEQYF. CDR3 sequence (DNA): TGTGCCAGCAGCGGACAGAGGAACTACGAGCAGTACTTC.

V usage is TRBV2 and J usage is TRBJ1-1; D may be TRBD1 (5 bases). CDR3 length equals 14 residues. Trimming shortened V by 1 base and J by 5 bases, and 11 bases separated the two germline ends. Germline V gene lookup returns CDR1 SNHLY and CDR2 FYNNEI. In DNA form, the CDR3 reads TGTGCCAGCAGTGAAGTGTCCGGGGGGACTGAAGCTTTCTTT. Translating it yields CASSEVSGGTEAFF.

Points on this clone: The junction differs from germline at one of its ends, possibly a read error. This chain connects TRBV5-1 to TRBJ1-3; D not certain. Germline V gene sequence: CDR1 SGHRS, CDR2 YFSETQ. The CDR3 is 17 residues long. The CDR3 region is CASGLVGRPHSGNTIYF. The CDR3 DNA reads TGCGCCAGCGGCTTGGTCGGCAGGCCCCACTCTGGAAACACCATATATTTT. Complete variable domain (other parts from reference TRBV5-1 and TRBJ1-3): KAGVTQTPRYLIKTRGQQVTLSCSPISGHRSVSWYQQTPGQGLQFLFEYFSETQRNKGNFPGRFSGRQFSNSRSEMNVSTLELGDSALYLCASGLVGRPHSGNTIYFGEGSWLTVV.

This chain connects TRBV7-9 to TRBJ2-1; D uncertain. The germline CDR1 and CDR2 sequences are SEHNR and FQNEAQ (reference sequence). The CDR3 contains 13 residues. The germline V and J ends were trimmed by 5 bases and 0 bases, with 5 bases remaining between them. The CDR3 region is CASSQSSYNEQFF. CDR3 nucleotides: TGTGCCAGCAGCCAAAGCTCCTACAATGAGCAGTTCTTC.

The V and J genes are TRBV6-1 and TRBJ2-5; D gene ambiguous. The CDR3 has 14 residues. V was shortened by 2 bases and J by 1 base, with 8 bases between the two germline ends. Germline V gene data show CDR1 as MNHNS and CDR2 as SASEGT. The CDR3 sequence: CASSEQNTQETQYF. The CDR3 bases are TGTGCCAGCAGTGAACAGAATACCCAAGAGACCCAGTACTTC.

The chain employs TRBV5-6 and TRBJ2-1; D might be TRBD1 or TRBD2, each matching 5 bases. CDR1 and CDR2 from the germline V gene are SGHDT and YYEEEE. The ends were cut back, 1 base at V and 9 bases at J, with 11 bases in the middle. The CDR3 length is 13 residues. In DNA, the CDR3 is TGTGCCAGCAGCTTGTTACCTGGGGGTGAGCAGTTCTTC. Translated: CASSLLPGGEQFF.

The chain joins TRBV13 to TRBJ2-7; a possible D gene is TRBD1 (5 bases). Germline CDR1 and CDR2: PRHDT and FYEKMQ (reference sequence). The V end lost 3 bases, the J end lost 0 bases, and 12 bases lay between the germline ends. CDR3 size: 15 residues. CDR3 bases: TGTGCCAGCAGCTTCAAGGGGATGGGCTCCTACGAGCAGTACTTC. It yields the protein CASSFKGMGSYEQYF. Drawing the rest from reference TRBV13 and TRBJ2-7, the complete variable domain is AAGVIQSPRHLIKEKRETATLKCYPIPRHDTVYWYQQGPGQDPQFLISFYEKMQSDKGSIPDRFSAQQFSDYHSELNMSSLELGDSALYFCASSFKGMGSYEQYFGPGTRLTVT.

J is TRBJ2-1 and V is TRBV6-1; D tentatively fits TRBD1 or TRBD2 (6 bases each). From germline, CDR1 is MNHNS and CDR2 SASEGT. The V and J ends lost 6 bases and 6 bases respectively, with 12 bases between them. The CDR3 is made up of 13 amino acids. The CDR3 here is CASRVGGGNEQFF. The DNA for the CDR3 is TGTGCCAGCAGGGTAGGAGGGGGCAATGAGCAGTTCTTC.

A note on this clone: At one end, the junction sequence differs from germline, possibly due to a read error. This sequence joins TRBV6-6 and TRBJ2-1; 7 bases are a match to TRBD2. The CDR3 is 14 residues long. The germline CDR1 and CDR2 sequences are MNHNY and SVGAGI (reference sequence). CDR3 sequence reads: CASRVGGSYNEQLF. Written as DNA, the CDR3 is TGTGCCAGCAGGGTCGGGGGGTCCTACAATGAGCAGCTCTTC.

The V gene is TRBV5-1, the J gene TRBJ1-6; possibly TRBD1 for D (6 bases). CDR3 size: 13 residues. V lost 0 bases and J lost 10, with 8 bases in between. Germline CDR1 reads SGHRS; CDR2 reads YFSETQ. CDR3 loop: CASSLAGVSPLHF. The DNA for the CDR3 is TGCGCCAGCAGCTTGGCAGGGGTGTCACCCCTCCACTTT.

The V call is TRBV14, the J call TRBJ2-2; D is unclear. V shed 4 bases and J shed 0 bases, with 6 bases lying between them. The CDR3 extends over 14 amino acids. Germline assignment: CDR1 SGHDN and CDR2 FVKESK. CDR3 protein: CASSLTTNTGELFF. CDR3 nucleotide sequence: TGTGCCAGCAGCCTTACTACGAACACCGGGGAGCTGTTTTTT.

The chain combines TRBV10-3 with TRBJ1-1; D unclear. CDR1 ENHRY and CDR2 SYGVKD come from the germline V gene. V lost 4 bases and J lost 6, with 12 bases in between. The CDR3 has 13 amino acids. The CDR3 spells CAISVSLQAEAFF. The CDR3 DNA is TGTGCCATCAGTGTATCCCTTCAAGCTGAAGCTTTCTTT.

This clone was seen only a few times. The gene calls are TRBV29-1 and TRBJ2-7, with TRBD1 as a possible D gene (5 bases). The germline CDR1 and CDR2 sequences are SQVTM and ANQGSEA. The CDR3 totals 14 residues. V lost 6 bases and J 4 bases, leaving 19 bases between the germline ends. The CDR3 DNA follows: TGCAGCGTCGCAGGGAAGGTGGGGATATACGAGCAGTACTTC. As protein: CSVAGKVGIYEQYF.

The rearrangement links TRBV5-1 to TRBJ1-1; tentative D call: TRBD1 (5 bases). The germline V gene encodes CDR1 SGHRS and CDR2 YFSETQ. The CDR3 sequence is 15 residues long. V was trimmed by 1 base and J by 6 bases, leaving 16 bases between them. The CDR3 DNA reads TGCGCCAGCAGCTTGAAAGGGGCGGGAGGAGCTGAAGCTTTCTTT. It specifies CASSLKGAGGAEAFF.

J is TRBJ2-3 and V is TRBV30, with D tentatively TRBD1 or TRBD2 (5 bases each). The V end lost 5 bases, the J end lost 7 bases, and 19 bases lay between the germline ends. The CDR3 spans 14 residues. Germline CDR1 reads GTSNPN; CDR2 reads SVGIG (reference sequence). CDR3 bases: TGTGCCTGGGACCCGGGACGGATGGCGCATACGCAGTATTTT. Protein sequence: CAWDPGRMAHTQYF. Full variable domain (missing parts from reference TRBV30 and TRBJ2-3): SQTIHQWPATLVQPVGSPLSLECTVEGTSNPNLYWYRQAAGRGLQLLFYSVGIGQISSEVPQNLSASRPQDRQFILSSKKLLLSDSGFYLCAWDPGRMAHTQYFGPGTRLTVL.

The chain joins TRBV15 to TRBJ2-7; the D gene is possibly TRBD1 (5 bases). With 1 base removed from V and 2 bases from J, the gap between germline ends came to 12 bases. This CDR3 has 15 residues. Germline assignment: CDR1 LNHNV and CDR2 YYDKDF (reference sequence). CDR3 region: CATSRATDSTYEQYF. CDR3 nucleotide sequence: TGTGCCACCAGCAGAGCTACTGACAGCACCTACGAGCAGTACTTC. The whole variable domain, filled in from reference TRBV15 and TRBJ2-7, reads DAMVIQNPRYQVTQFGKPVTLSCSQTLNHNVMYWYQQKSSQAPKLLFHYYDKDFNNEADTPDNFQSRRPNTSFCFLDIRSPGLGDTAMYLCATSRATDSTYEQYFGPGTRLTVT.

This sequence joins TRBV27 and TRBJ1-1; possibly TRBD1 for D (5 bases). Germline V gives CDR1 MNHEY, CDR2 SMNVEV (reference sequence). The CDR3 length is 15 residues. With 2 bases removed from V and 1 base from J, the gap between germline ends came to 11 bases. The CDR3 nucleotides read TGTGCCAGCAGTTTACGACCGGGGGGGAACACTGAAGCTTTCTTT. The encoded protein is CASSLRPGGNTEAFF.

The rearrangement joins TRBV5-8 to TRBJ1-2, with D possibly TRBD1 on 5 matching bases. V was clipped by 4 bases and J by 0 bases, with 10 bases between them. Germline CDR1 is SGHTS and CDR2 is YDEGEE. CDR3 length equals 14 residues. CDR3 sequence: CASSVGDSNYGYTF. DNA for the CDR3: TGTGCCAGCAGCGTAGGGGACTCTAACTATGGCTACACCTTC.

This chain uses TRBV5-1 with TRBJ2-5; 7 bases map to TRBD1. From germline, CDR1 is SGHRS and CDR2 YFSETQ. Unmatched junction bases numbered 8, after V lost 5 bases and J lost 1 base. This CDR3 region has 15 residues. CDR3: CASSSRQGVQETQYF. CDR3 sequence (DNA): TGCGCCAGCAGTTCTAGACAGGGCGTCCAAGAGACCCAGTACTTC. Full variable domain (missing parts from reference TRBV5-1 and TRBJ2-5): KAGVTQTPRYLIKTRGQQVTLSCSPISGHRSVSWYQQTPGQGLQFLFEYFSETQRNKGNFPGRFSGRQFSNSRSEMNVSTLELGDSALYLCASSSRQGVQETQYFGPGTRLLVL.

The CDR3 is CAISRLDRGRQETQYF. The DNA of the CDR3 is TGTGCCATCAGCCGACTCGACCGGGGGCGGCAAGAGACCCAGTACTTC. This chain joins TRBV10-3 and TRBJ2-5; possibly TRBD1 or TRBD2 for D (6 bases each). The V and J ends lost 6 bases and 2 bases respectively, with 19 bases between them. Per the germline V gene, CDR1 is ENHRY and CDR2 is SYGVKD. CDR3 size: 16 residues.

The genes are TRBV19 and TRBJ2-7; maybe TRBD1 (5 bases). The germline V gene has CDR1 LNHDA and CDR2 SQIVND (reference sequence). V was shortened by 5 bases and J by 3 bases, with 14 bases between the two germline ends. CDR3 length: 14 residues. The CDR3 DNA follows: TGTGCCAGTAGTCCTCAGGGCCCCAGCTACGAGCAGTACTTC. It translates to CASSPQGPSYEQYF.